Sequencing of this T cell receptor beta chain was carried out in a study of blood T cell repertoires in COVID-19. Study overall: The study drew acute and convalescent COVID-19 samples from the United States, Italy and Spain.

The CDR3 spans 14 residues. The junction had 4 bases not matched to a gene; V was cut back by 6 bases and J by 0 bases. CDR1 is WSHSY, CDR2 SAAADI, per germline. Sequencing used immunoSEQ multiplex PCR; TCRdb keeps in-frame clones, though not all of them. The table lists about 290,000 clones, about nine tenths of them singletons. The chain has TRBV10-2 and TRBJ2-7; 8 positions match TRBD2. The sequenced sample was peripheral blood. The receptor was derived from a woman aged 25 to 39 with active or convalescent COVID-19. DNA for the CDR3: TGCGCCAGCAGCCGCGGGACTAGCTCCTACGAGCAGTACTTC. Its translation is CASSRGTSSYEQYF.